Presented here are 20 T cell receptor beta chains from one specimen sequenced in a study of blood T cell repertoires in COVID-19. This table comes from immunoSEQ multiplex PCR, and its TCRdb copy is limited to in-frame clones, with some not included. The sample includes roughly 95,000 clones, roughly four fifths seen only once; the top ten take 6% to 7.5%. Specimen: peripheral blood. The receptors derive from a man between 45 and 60 years old with active or convalescent COVID-19.

The rearrangement uses TRBV10-3 and TRBJ2-3; D call uncertain. V lost 6 bases to trimming and J lost 4 bases, with 5 bases between them. Germline CDR1 and CDR2: ENHRY and SYGVKD. This CDR3 region has 11 residues. The CDR3 region is CAISSADTQYF. In DNA, the CDR3 is TGTGCCATCAGCTCAGCAGATACGCAGTATTTT.

The chain uses TRBV2 and TRBJ1-1, with D maybe TRBD1 (6 bases). This CDR3 has 12 amino acids. V lost 6 bases, J lost 7 bases, and 12 bases lay in between. In germline, CDR1 is SNHLY, CDR2 FYNNEI. CDR3 in DNA: TGTGCCAGCAGCGAACAGGGTCGTGAAGCTTTCTTT. This codes for CASSEQGREAFF.

The rearrangement links TRBV18 to TRBJ1-1; no reliable D call. This CDR3 region has 14 residues. The germline V gene has CDR1 KGHSH and CDR2 LQKENI. Trimming stripped 6 bases from V and 1 base from J, with 12 bases between. The CDR3 bases are TGTGCCAGCTCCCTCGAAGAGGGGAACACTGAAGCTTTCTTT. As protein: CASSLEEGNTEAFF.

The chain is built from TRBV7-9 and TRBJ2-2; D not certain. Germline lookup yields CDR1 SEHNR and CDR2 FQNEAQ (reference sequence). Trimming left V 5 bases short and J 1 base short, with 14 bases between. The CDR3 covers 16 residues. The CDR3 protein is CASSPPLRLNTGELFF. The CDR3, as DNA: TGTGCCAGCAGCCCACCCCTTAGATTGAACACCGGGGAGCTGTTTTTT.

The chain links TRBV10-1 to TRBJ1-6; D ambiguous. The CDR3 has 14 residues. CDR1 and CDR2 from the germline V gene are WNHNN and SYGVQD (reference sequence). V was clipped by 0 bases and J by 7 bases, with 7 bases between them. The CDR3 spells CASSESAGNSPLHF. CDR3 DNA: TGCGCCAGCAGTGAGTCGGCGGGAAATTCACCCCTCCACTTT.

V gene TRBV4-1 combines with J gene TRBJ1-2; TRBD1 is a possible D gene (5 bases). This CDR3 is built from 15 residues. Trimming left V 0 bases short and J 3 bases short, with 11 bases between. Germline assignment: CDR1 MGHRA and CDR2 YSYEKL. Written as DNA, the CDR3 is TGCGCCAGCAGCCAAGATCCAGGAGGGGACTATGGCTACACCTTC. Translating it yields CASSQDPGGDYGYTF.

This rearrangement joins TRBV12-3 or TRBV12-4 to TRBJ1-2; 7 nucleotides match TRBD1. Trimming at V came to 8 bases and at J to 8 bases, leaving 11 bases not matched to a gene. This CDR3 contains 13 residues. CDR3 region: CASSRQGDWGYTF. CDR3 sequence (DNA): TGTGCCAGCTCCCGGCAGGGGGACTGGGGCTACACCTTC.

CDR3 in amino acids: CASSQGTQNTGELFF. DNA of the CDR3: TGTGCCAGCAGCCAAGGGACTCAGAACACCGGGGAGCTGTTTTTT. The chain uses TRBV3-1 (or the pseudogene TRBV3-2) and TRBJ2-2; weak D call: TRBD2 (5 bases). Germline V gene lookup returns CDR1 LGHDT and CDR2 YNNKEL (reference sequence). With 1 base removed from V and 1 base from J, the gap between germline ends came to 7 bases. The length of the CDR3 is 15 residues.

This chain uses TRBV27 with TRBJ1-6; perhaps TRBD1 as D (5 bases). The V gene's germline CDR1 is MNHEY and CDR2 SMNVEV (reference sequence). The CDR3 extends over 14 amino acids. Trimming stripped 2 bases from V and 9 bases from J, with 11 bases between. Written as DNA, the CDR3 is TGTGCCAGCAGTTTAAACGGGGGAGGTTCACCCCTCCACTTT. It is translated as CASSLNGGGSPLHF.

The chain uses TRBV11-3 and TRBJ2-1; 13 nucleotides line up with TRBD2. The germline V gene encodes CDR1 SGHNT and CDR2 YENEEA. There are 15 residues in the CDR3. V lost 4 bases, J lost 7 bases, and 4 bases stayed unmatched. The CDR3 nucleotides read TGTGCCAGCAGCTCAGGACTAGCGGGGGCTAATGAGCAGTTCTTC. This encodes CASSSGLAGANEQFF.

The rearrangement uses TRBV4-1 and TRBJ2-7; no reliable D call. The V gene's germline CDR1 is MGHRA and CDR2 YSYEKL. The V and J ends lost 0 bases and 6 bases respectively, with 15 bases between them. The CDR3 length is 15 residues. CDR3 region: CASSQEVARIGEQYV. The CDR3 DNA sequence: TGCGCCAGCAGCCAAGAGGTGGCCAGGATTGGCGAGCAGTACGTC.

This clone was detected once. The chain uses TRBV19 and TRBJ1-6; D is undetermined. Germline assignment: CDR1 LNHDA and CDR2 SQIVND (reference sequence). V was pared by 7 bases and J by 0 bases, with 7 bases between. CDR3 length: 14 residues. CDR3 DNA: TGTGCCAGTATGGACTTCTCCTATAATTCACCCCTCCACTTT. It specifies CASMDFSYNSPLHF.

The chain employs TRBV5-1 and TRBJ2-6, with TRBD1 as a possible D gene (6 bases). This CDR3 is built from 16 residues. Trimming cost V 2 bases and J 2 bases, with 11 bases left between them. The germline gives CDR1 SGHRS, CDR2 YFSETQ. DNA for the CDR3: TGCGCCAGCAGCTTACGTGGGGGCCCTGGGGCCAACGTCCTGACTTTC. This sequence encodes CASSLRGGPGANVLTF. The variable domain in full, with the rest retrieved from reference TRBV5-1 and TRBJ2-6, is KAGVTQTPRYLIKTRGQQVTLSCSPISGHRSVSWYQQTPGQGLQFLFEYFSETQRNKGNFPGRFSGRQFSNSRSEMNVSTLELGDSALYLCASSLRGGPGANVLTFGAGSRLTVL.

V and J are TRBV6-5 and TRBJ2-1, with D tentatively TRBD2 (5 bases). Germline lookup yields CDR1 MNHEY and CDR2 SVGAGI. The CDR3 has 13 residues. V lost 0 bases and J 10 bases, leaving 10 bases between the germline ends. The CDR3 DNA follows: TGTGCCAGCAGTTACTCTAGCGCGGGCGAGCAGTTCTTC. Protein product: CASSYSSAGEQFF.

The V call is TRBV25-1, the J call TRBJ2-7; D is uncertain. Germline V gives CDR1 MGHDK, CDR2 SYGVNS. V lost 1 base and J lost 0, with 13 bases in between. The CDR3 is made up of 16 amino acids. The CDR3 DNA reads as TGTGCCAGCAGTGAATCCAGTGTCCTCTTCTCCTACGAGCAGTACTTC. Translation gives CASSESSVLFSYEQYF.

The chain links TRBV7-6 to TRBJ2-1; 13 bases fit TRBD2. The CDR3 contains 15 residues. Trimming cost V 4 bases and J 5 bases; bases outside gene matches: 2. Looked up from germline, CDR1 is SGHVS and CDR2 is FNYEAQ. The CDR3 sequence: CASSSLAGGDNEQFF. The CDR3, as DNA: TGTGCCAGCAGCTCACTAGCGGGGGGGGACAATGAGCAGTTCTTC.

This clone was seen a single time. This rearrangement joins TRBV27 to TRBJ2-5; D perhaps matches TRBD1 (6 bases). The ends were cut back, 3 bases at V and 2 bases at J, with 10 bases in the middle. In germline, CDR1 is MNHEY, CDR2 SMNVEV (reference sequence). The CDR3 is made up of 14 amino acids. Written as DNA, the CDR3 is TGTGCCAGCAGTTTCCAGGGGCGGCAAGAGACCCAGTACTTC. Amino acid sequence: CASSFQGRQETQYF.

The chain is built from TRBV7-2 and TRBJ2-7; 11 bases map to TRBD2. Trimming cost V 5 bases and J 5 bases; bases outside gene matches: 8. The CDR3 runs to 15 residues. Germline values: CDR1 SGHTA, CDR2 FQGNSA. CDR3 sequence reads: CASSIRSGGADEQYF. The CDR3 DNA follows: TGTGCCAGCAGCATACGTAGCGGGGGGGCCGACGAGCAGTACTTC.

This chain links TRBV2 with TRBJ1-6; D ambiguous. The CDR3 extends over 15 amino acids. Germline CDR1 SNHLY, CDR2 FYNNEI. V was cut by 5 bases and J by 3 bases, with 11 bases left in between. CDR3 loop: CASSPIAVYNSPLHF. As DNA, the CDR3 is TGTGCCAGCAGTCCGATCGCAGTCTATAATTCACCCCTCCACTTT.

The gene calls are TRBV14 and TRBJ1-6; TRBD1 aligns across 8 bases. This CDR3 has 14 residues. Germline-derived CDR1 and CDR2 are SGHDN and FVKESK. Germline trimming cut 2 bases from V and 8 bases from J; bases unmatched to any gene: 2. As DNA, the CDR3 is TGTGCCAGCAGCCAAACAGGGGGGTATTCACCCCTCCACTTT. It translates to CASSQTGGYSPLHF.